This T cell receptor (beta chain) was found in a study of T cells in Graves' hyperthyroidism and ophthalmopathy (dated by TCRdb to between 2018 and 2021). Context from the whole study: Peripheral blood samples were taken at the time of initial diagnosis, prior to any treatment. After sampling, hyperthyroidism patients received methimazole starting at 30 mg daily, and ophthalmopathy patients received high-dose intravenous methylprednisolone. According to the paper, TCR Vbeta CDR3 sequencing was carried out on more than 120 peripheral blood samples, which came from 40 to 45 ophthalmopathy, some 73 hyperthyroidism and 17 progressor patients. For training and testing, the 95 to 100 patients in the discovery cohort were randomly divided in a 7:3 ratio. In addition, the study compared T-cell repertoires in thyroid tissue and in blood from several Graves' hyperthyroidism patients. Whether ophthalmopathy could be predicted prospectively was tested in an independent validation cohort made up of under 20 hyperthyroidism patients plus 17 patients who later progressed to ophthalmopathy. A discovery cohort of about a hundred patients, 43 with Graves' ophthalmopathy and fewer than 65 with stable Graves' hyperthyroidism, was used to find distinguishing TCR V-J signatures.

This clonotype was counted many times. What this receptor recognizes is not known. Base qualities are missing; no much larger clone stands one base away. Stable Graves' hyperthyroidism was defined as no progression to ophthalmopathy during 18 months of follow-up. Hyperthyroidism patients were aged 18 to 65 years and newly diagnosed, with disease duration of less than 2 months. Any patient with an uncontrolled infection, another autoimmune disease, pregnancy or lactation was excluded. Clinical symptoms, serum thyroxine and TRAb, thyroid ultrasound, and orbital computed tomography formed the basis for the diagnoses. PBMCs were separated from 10 ml of fresh peripheral blood using Ficoll-Paque density gradient centrifugation. Total RNA was extracted using Trizol reagent, and RNA quality was assessed on an Agilent 2100 Bioanalyzer. Amplification of TCR beta CDR3 regions was carried out from RNA transcripts. For the first round of RT-PCR on the TCR CDR3, the HTBI primer set was used together with the Qiagen OneStep RT-PCR kit. Libraries were constructed in a second round of multiplex PCR, after which size selection and purification were carried out. Paired-end sequencing of the libraries was performed with 100 bp reads on an Illumina HiSeq2000. As for how the authors treated the data: SOAPnuke was used to process the raw data, removing reads that contained adapters or uncalled bases, had a mean Phred below 15, or lacked an exact match to the constant primer or identifier. COPE v1.2.5 was used to merge high-quality paired reads, and clonotypes were defined as unique nucleotide sequences. MiTCR v1.1 was used to align the clonotypes against IMGT TRBV, TRBD and TRBJ reference segments. The analysis was restricted to V-J combinations with a frequency above 0.0001, which together covered just over 98% of the repertoires. A TCS score was defined as the ratio between F50 (clonal expansion) and ExV (chaos), using BLOSUM62-based TCRdist between CDR3 peptides within each V-J. Welch's t-statistics and random forest reduced approximately 520 V-J features to about 13, which were used in a naive Bayes classifier (R e1071). TCRdb handled the public reads itself, with Q25 trimming in fastp and clone calling in MiXCR, and kept productive beta chains. Identical CDR3 protein sequences are pooled into one entry, listed with their most common genes and DNA. The V and J calls reflect TCRdb's pipeline rather than the authors' work. This sample has more than 500,000 distinct CDR3 sequences in its table, and around 15% of those were observed once. In total, the top ten clones hold around 3.9% of the sample.

The germline V gene encodes CDR1 SNHLY and CDR2 FYNNEI. Taken from cysteine to phenylalanine, the CDR3 has 13 residues. Just the 39-base CDR3 DNA is kept, in frame starting at base 1. V is shortened by 6 bases, J by 1 base, and the region joining them spans 7 bases. The paper's findings and limits, for the study overall: Blood samples also contained most of the expanded thyroid clonotypes (frequency above 0.001), which suggests that blood repertoires may reflect thyroid immune responses. In cross-validation, a model built on a 13 V-J signature told ophthalmopathy apart from stable hyperthyroidism with 87.88% sensitivity and about 81% specificity, and in testing the same model reached 80%/75%. In validation, the model predicted progression to ophthalmopathy with 65% to 71% sensitivity and approximately 78% specificity, a median of about six months before onset. No statistical method was used to fix the sample size in advance, and group allocation was not hidden from the investigators.

The TCR was taken from a woman aged 25 to 39 with Graves' hyperthyroidism. The chain is encoded by TRBV2 joined to TRBJ1-5; the D segment could be TRBD1, given 5 matching bases. Sequencing input: blood. In nucleotides, the sequence is TGTGCCAGCAGCGGGACGAGCAATCAGCCCCAGCATTTT. It specifies CASSGTSNQPQHF.